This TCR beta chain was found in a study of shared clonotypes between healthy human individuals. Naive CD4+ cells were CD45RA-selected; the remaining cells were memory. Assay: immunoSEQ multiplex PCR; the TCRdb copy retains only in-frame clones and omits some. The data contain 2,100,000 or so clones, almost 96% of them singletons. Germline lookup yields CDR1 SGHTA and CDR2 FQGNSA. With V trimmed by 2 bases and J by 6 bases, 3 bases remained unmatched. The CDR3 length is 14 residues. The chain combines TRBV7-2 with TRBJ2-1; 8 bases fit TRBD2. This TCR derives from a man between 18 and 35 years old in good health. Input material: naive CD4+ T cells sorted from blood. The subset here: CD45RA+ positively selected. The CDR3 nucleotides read TGTGCCAGCAGCTTACGACGGGGGGGCAATGAGCAGTTCTTC. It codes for CASSLRRGGNEQFF.